The T cell receptor (beta chain) under discussion was sequenced for a study of blood T cell repertoires in COVID-19 (dated by TCRdb to 2018 to 2020). Notes on the research overall: Samples from collaborators originated in the United States, Italy and Spain and spanned both the acute and convalescent phases of COVID-19. Subjects who had been exposed to COVID-19, were actively infected with it, or had recovered from it provided the deeply sampled blood TCRbeta repertoires that made up the dataset. The repertoires were made available in a free public database intended to serve as a resource for research on the immune response to SARS-CoV-2. The prospective study material was composed of cDNA or gDNA derived from T cells, B-cell-depleted T cells, or PBMCs. The samples were drawn from the first 160 participants of the ongoing ImmuneRACE study and from some 1,300 subjects provided by 6 global collaborators. Sample metadata almost always included a de-identified subject ID, COVID-19 status, age in years and sex. HLA class I and class II types, where available, came from metadata supplied by the sample provider rather than from assay-based typing.

Another Seattle source contributed samples from volunteer blood donors who had recovered from COVID-19. Each collaborating institution followed its own protocols to collect whole blood in K2EDTA tubes. For TCRbeta analysis, collaborators shipped samples as frozen whole blood, isolated PBMCs, or DNA extracted from either of those sample types. The junction shows trimming of 5 bases on V and 0 bases on J, plus 13 bases between the germline ends. Counted from cysteine to phenylalanine, this CDR3 has 15 amino acids. Of all the DNA, just the CDR3 is kept, 45 bases in frame from base 1. CDR1 and CDR2 were assigned from the germline V gene as SGHDN and FVKESK. What the study reported, not specific to this receptor: The quantity of clinical and demographic metadata differed by source and by participant and was supplied without curation.

The immunoSEQ Assay, a bias-controlled multiplex PCR, was used to amplify TCRbeta CDR3 regions from genomic DNA. On the authors' methods: The number of nucleated cells in each sample was estimated from the amplification of reference gene primers within the assay. To quantify the absolute abundance of each unique TCRbeta CDR3 rearrangement, sequence reads were collapsed and filtered. For each sample, productive Simpson clonality was calculated as the square root of Simpson's diversity index over productive rearrangements. Entries here come from immuneACCESS through TCRdb and include only in-frame sequences with V and J called. Some clones fail to appear in such tables; in the studies checked, an unresolved V gene covers under half of the shortfall, and the cause of the remainder is unknown. V and J calls and clone size come straight from that table; D and trimming were deduced from the DNA. A total of about 340,000 clones appear in this sample, about 93% of them only once. The top ten clonotypes cover roughly 3.5% of the sample.

Comments on this clone: Its antigen is still unknown. There are no base qualities to consult, and no much larger clone falls within one base.

The TCR comes from a woman aged 18-29 years who had recovered from COVID-19. The chain was built from TRBV14 and TRBJ2-5; a tentative D match to TRBD1 spans 6 bases. The sequencing input was peripheral blood. Here the CDR3 is given as CASSDPGTHQETQYF. Here is the DNA: TGTGCCAGCAGCGACCCCGGGACACACCAAGAGACCCAGTACTTC.